Shown below are 17 T cell receptor beta chains from a single sample sequenced in a study of PD-L1 blockade in urothelial cancer. The time point was: pretreatment peripheral blood. Sequenced by immunoSEQ multiplex PCR; TCRdb stores in-frame clones only, minus some. In the table there are 85,000 to 90,000 clones, over 65% of which are singletons. The material sequenced was PBMCs, taken around atezolizumab (anti-PD-L1) treatment. Receptor source: a man in his fifties or sixties with urothelial cancer.

The genes are TRBV28 and TRBJ2-1, with TRBD2 matching 10 bases. Germline CDR1 reads MDHEN; CDR2 reads SYDVKM. Unmatched junction bases numbered 9, after V lost 7 bases and J lost 6 bases. This CDR3 spans 15 amino acids. In DNA, the CDR3 is TGTGCCAGCATGGGAGTACTAGCGGGAAGCAATGAGCAGTTCTTC. Protein sequence: CASMGVLAGSNEQFF.

The J gene is TRBJ2-1, the V gene TRBV6-7, with 10 bases fitting TRBD2. TRBV6-7 is reported as an ORF; its role is uncertain. There are 16 residues in the CDR3. V lost 4 bases and J lost 8; bases outside the gene matches: 11. CDR3 bases: TGTGCCAGCAGTTTAAGTTCTAGCGGGAGTAGTCATGAGCAGTTCTTC. Its protein is CASSLSSSGSSHEQFF.

The genes are TRBV5-3 and TRBJ2-5, with TRBD2 matching 10 bases. TRBV5-3 is labeled an ORF, and its function is uncertain. This CDR3 is built from 15 residues. J lost 5 bases, V lost 2 bases, and 6 bases had no gene match. The CDR3 is CARSLLAGSVETQYF. For the CDR3, the DNA is TGTGCCAGAAGCTTACTAGCGGGATCGGTTGAGACCCAGTACTTC.

The chain links TRBV28 to TRBJ2-7, with 9 positions matching TRBD1. The CDR3 is made up of 13 amino acids. Trimming took 6 bases from V and 3 from J; bases not matched to a gene: 3. Germline V gives CDR1 MDHEN, CDR2 SYDVKM. The CDR3 bases are TGTGCCAGCAGACCGGGACAGGGCTACGAGCAGTACTTC. Its translation is CASRPGQGYEQYF.

CDR3 residues: CASSLDRFNYGYTF. The CDR3 DNA reads TGTGCCAGCAGCCTTGACAGGTTTAACTATGGCTACACCTTC. V gene TRBV5-6 combines with J gene TRBJ1-2, with D possibly TRBD1 on 6 matching bases. This CDR3 is 14 amino acids long. Per the germline V gene, CDR1 is SGHDT and CDR2 is YYEEEE. V was clipped by 4 bases and J by 1 base, with 11 bases between them.

This clone was detected only once. The V and J genes are TRBV7-6 and TRBJ1-4; tentative D call: TRBD1 (5 bases). Per the germline V gene, CDR1 is SGHVS and CDR2 is FNYEAQ. The V end lost 11 bases, the J end lost 8 bases, and 15 bases lay between the germline ends. This CDR3 comprises 12 residues. Here the CDR3 DNA reads TGTGCCTGGGGGAGGGCGAGGGAAAAACTGTTTTTT. This translates into CAWGRAREKLFF. Full variable domain (remainder filled in from reference TRBV7-6 and TRBJ1-4): GAGVSQSPRYKVTKRGQDVALRCDPISGHVSLYWYRQALGQGPEFLTYFNYEAQQDKSGLPNDRFSAERPEGSISTLTIQRTEQRDSAMYRCAWGRAREKLFFGSGTQLSVL.

This chain connects TRBV9 to TRBJ2-3; 7 nucleotides line up with TRBD2. This CDR3 is 14 amino acids long. V was clipped by 4 bases and J by 6 bases; unmatched bases: 8. Germline CDR1 reads SGDLS; CDR2 reads YYNGEE. This CDR3 reads CASSSSGGSDTQYF. The CDR3 region has the DNA TGTGCCAGCAGCTCTTCGGGGGGTTCCGATACGCAGTATTTT. Supplemented by reference TRBV9 and TRBJ2-3, the full variable domain reads DSGVTQTPKHLITATGQRVTLRCSPRSGDLSVYWYQQSLDQGLQFLIQYYNGEERAKGNILERFSAQQFPDLHSELNLSSLELGDSALYFCASSSSGGSDTQYFGPGTRLTVL.

This chain joins TRBV2 and TRBJ2-5; 8 bases map to TRBD1. V shed 2 bases and J 5 bases; nucleotides not matched to a gene: 7. Looked up from germline, CDR1 is SNHLY and CDR2 is FYNNEI. CDR3 length equals 15 residues. The CDR3 DNA reads as TGTGCCAGCAGTGAAAACAGGGGGGTTTGGGAGACCCAGTACTTC. Its translation: CASSENRGVWETQYF.

The V gene is TRBV7-3, the J gene TRBJ2-2; weak D call: TRBD2 (5 bases). Germline CDR1 and CDR2: SGHTA and FQGTGA. Trimming pared 5 bases from V and 4 bases from J, leaving 11 bases between. This CDR3 is 14 amino acids long. The DNA for the CDR3 is TGTGCCAGCAGCCCGACGGGATTCACCGGGGAGCTGTTTTTT. It is translated as CASSPTGFTGELFF. Together with reference TRBV7-3 and TRBJ2-2, the CDR3 gives the full variable domain: GAGVSQTPSNKVTEKGKYVELRCDPISGHTALYWYRQSLGQGPEFLIYFQGTGAADDSGLPNDRFFAVRPEGSVSTLKIQRTERGDSAVYLCASSPTGFTGELFFGEGSRLTVL.

The gene calls are TRBV29-1 and TRBJ2-1, with TRBD2 matching 9 bases. J gave up 7 bases and V 2 bases, and 15 bases lay outside the gene matches. The CDR3 totals 17 residues. Germline V gene sequence: CDR1 SQVTM, CDR2 ANQGSEA. CDR3 sequence reads: CSVERGGWTSEANEQFF. In DNA, the CDR3 is TGCAGCGTTGAAAGGGGGGGGTGGACTAGCGAGGCTAATGAGCAGTTCTTC.

This rearrangement joins TRBV6-5 to TRBJ2-2, with 8 bases fitting TRBD2. V lost 2 bases to trimming and J lost 2 bases; unmatched junction nucleotides: 4. The CDR3 has 16 residues. Germline loops: CDR1 MNHEY, CDR2 SVGAGI. CDR3 DNA sequence: TGTGCCAGCAGTTACCCGGGGGGGCCTAACACCGGGGAGCTGTTTTTT. This gives the protein CASSYPGGPNTGELFF.

This chain joins TRBV30 and TRBJ1-5, with D possibly TRBD1 on 5 matching bases. Germline V gene data show CDR1 as GTSNPN and CDR2 as SVGIG (reference sequence). CDR3 length: 13 residues. Trimming took off 1 base at V and 6 bases at J, with 10 bases between the two ends. The CDR3 spells CAWSGGTGQPQHF. CDR3 in DNA: TGTGCCTGGAGTGGAGGGACTGGTCAGCCCCAGCATTTT.

The chain uses TRBV11-1 and TRBJ2-1, with 7 bases fitting TRBD2. The V gene's germline CDR1 is SGHAT and CDR2 FQDESV (reference sequence). The CDR3 is made up of 16 amino acids. V dropped 4 bases and J dropped 8; count of bases not matched to a gene: 14. This CDR3 reads CASSSSRLASVDEQFF. The CDR3 DNA reads TGTGCCAGCAGCTCCTCCCGACTAGCTAGTGTCGATGAGCAGTTCTTC.

V and J are TRBV5-1 and TRBJ2-1; the match to TRBD2 covers 14 bases. With 3 bases clipped from V and 6 bases from J, the junction kept 5 bases outside the gene matches. The germline V gene encodes CDR1 SGHRS and CDR2 YFSETQ. The CDR3 is 16 amino acids. In nucleotides, the CDR3 is TGCGCCAGCAGCTCCACCGGGACTAGCGGGAGCAATGAGCAGTTCTTC. It encodes CASSSTGTSGSNEQFF.

In this sample, this clone turned up once. The chain recombines TRBV7-6 with TRBJ2-7; D is perhaps TRBD1 (7 bases). CDR1 is SGHVS, CDR2 FNYEAQ, per germline. The CDR3 has 15 amino acids. The V end was cut by 2 bases, the J end by 2 bases, with 13 bases between. The CDR3 region is CASSLNQGGPYEQYF. The DNA for the CDR3 is TGTGCCAGCAGCTTAAACCAGGGGGGCCCCTACGAGCAGTACTTC.

The chain has TRBV4-1 and TRBJ1-2, with 7 bases aligning to TRBD1. With 4 bases clipped from V and 2 bases from J, the junction kept 7 bases outside the gene matches. In germline, CDR1 is MGHRA, CDR2 YSYEKL. The CDR3 covers 15 residues. The CDR3 reads CASSLRGQANYGYTF. As DNA, the CDR3 is TGCGCCAGCAGCCTACGAGGACAGGCGAACTATGGCTACACCTTC.

This clone has a handful of counts. The genes are TRBV18 and TRBJ1-3, with a tentative D call TRBD1 (6 bases). The CDR3 length is 16 residues. The V gene lost 0 bases and the J gene lost 2 bases, with 11 bases spanning the gap. Germline V CDR1 and CDR2: KGHSH, LQKENI. CDR3 amino acids: CASSPPAQGPGNTIYF. The CDR3 DNA reads as TGTGCCAGCTCACCACCGGCACAGGGCCCTGGAAACACCATATATTTT.